These 7 T cell receptor beta chains were sequenced from one sample in a study of blood T cell repertoires in COVID-19. The data were produced by immunoSEQ multiplex PCR, yet TCRdb's version contains in-frame clones alone and is incomplete. The sample consists of over 55,000 clones, 84% of them appearing once. The sample comprised peripheral blood. These receptors were collected from a man aged 45-60 years with active COVID-19.

This chain uses TRBV4-1 with TRBJ1-4, with 8 bases aligning to TRBD1. The V gene's germline CDR1 is MGHRA and CDR2 YSYEKL. V gave up 0 bases and J gave up 11 bases; unmatched junction bases: 8. This CDR3 has 15 amino acids. CDR3 sequence reads: CASSQDRGQGWKLFF. The CDR3 region has the DNA TGCGCCAGCAGCCAAGATCGTGGACAGGGCTGGAAACTGTTTTTT.

This clone has a handful of counts. The V gene is TRBV3-1 (or the pseudogene TRBV3-2), the J gene TRBJ1-4; D is perhaps TRBD1 (6 bases). The germline V gene has CDR1 LGHDT and CDR2 YNNKEL (reference sequence). This CDR3 has 17 amino acids. The V end was cut by 5 bases, the J end by 7 bases, with 23 bases between. The CDR3 reads CASSARGGGRVGEKLFF. In DNA, the CDR3 is TGTGCCAGCAGCGCACGCGGTGGGGGCAGGGTTGGTGAAAAACTGTTTTTT.

CDR3 amino acids: CAISGRGGGAQETQYF. CDR3 sequence (DNA): TGTGCCATCAGTGGACGGGGCGGGGGGGCCCAAGAGACCCAGTACTTC. The chain joins TRBV10-3 to TRBJ2-5; 9 bases line up with TRBD2. The CDR3 is 16 residues long. The V and J ends lost 4 bases and 1 base, in that order; junction bases with no gene match: 7. Germline V gene sequence: CDR1 ENHRY, CDR2 SYGVKD.

The sample holds one count of this clone. This chain uses TRBV5-1 with TRBJ2-7; D is unclear. Per the germline V gene, CDR1 is SGHRS and CDR2 is YFSETQ. Trimming stripped 3 bases from V and 4 bases from J, with 11 bases between. CDR3 size: 13 residues. The CDR3 DNA reads as TGCGCCAGCAGCTCGGATTCAGGTTACGAGCAGTACTTC. It translates to CASSSDSGYEQYF.

The chain has TRBV5-8 and TRBJ2-1, with 15 bases aligning to TRBD2. Trimming took 4 bases from V and 8 from J; bases not matched to a gene: 7. There are 16 residues in the CDR3. Germline assignment: CDR1 SGHTS and CDR2 YDEGEE. CDR3 region: CASSRGLAGGQDEQFF. DNA for the CDR3: TGTGCCAGCAGCCGCGGACTAGCGGGGGGGCAGGATGAGCAGTTCTTC. Supplemented by reference TRBV5-8 and TRBJ2-1, the full variable domain reads EAGVTQSPTHLIKTRGQQATLRCSPISGHTSVYWYQQALGLGLQFLLWYDEGEERNRGNFPPRFSGRQFPNYSSELNVNALELEDSALYLCASSRGLAGGQDEQFFGPGTRLTVL.

V usage is TRBV19 and J usage is TRBJ2-6; 9 bases fit TRBD1. In germline, CDR1 is LNHDA, CDR2 SQIVND (reference sequence). J gave up 0 bases and V 8 bases, and 5 bases lay outside the gene matches. This CDR3 comprises 16 residues. CDR3 nucleotides: TGTGCCAGTCACCGGGACAGGGTCTCTGGGGCCAACGTCCTGACTTTC. This encodes CASHRDRVSGANVLTF.

The table lists this clone with a few counts. V gene TRBV5-1 combines with J gene TRBJ2-7; 8 nucleotides match TRBD1. The J segment lost 7 bases and the V segment lost 0 bases, leaving 9 bases of the junction unmatched. The CDR3 contains 15 residues. Germline assignment: CDR1 SGHRS and CDR2 YFSETQ. CDR3 DNA sequence: TGCGCCAGCAGCTTGGTGCAGGGGGCAACGGGGGAGCAGTACTTC. Protein product: CASSLVQGATGEQYF.